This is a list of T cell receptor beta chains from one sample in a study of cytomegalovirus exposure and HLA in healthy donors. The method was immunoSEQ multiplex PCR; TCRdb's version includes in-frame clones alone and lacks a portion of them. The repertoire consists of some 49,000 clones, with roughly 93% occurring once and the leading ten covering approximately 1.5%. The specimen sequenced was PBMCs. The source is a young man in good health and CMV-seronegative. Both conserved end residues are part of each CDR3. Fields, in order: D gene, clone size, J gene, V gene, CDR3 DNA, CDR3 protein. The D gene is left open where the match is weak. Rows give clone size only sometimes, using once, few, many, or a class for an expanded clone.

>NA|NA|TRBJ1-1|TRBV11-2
TGTGCCAGCAGCTTAAATAGCGGGAGGGATGAAGCTTTCTTT
CASSLNSGRDEAFF
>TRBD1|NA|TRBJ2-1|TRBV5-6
TGTGCCAGCAGCGCCGGGACAGGGGGCATCTATGAGCAGTTCTTC
CASSAGTGGIYEQFF
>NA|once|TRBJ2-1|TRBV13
TGTGCCAGCAGCTTAGGACAGGCCCGCTCCTACAATGAGCAGTTCTTC
CASSLGQARSYNEQFF
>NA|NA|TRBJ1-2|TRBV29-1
TGCAGCGCCTGGACAGTGAACTATGGCTACACCTTC
CSAWTVNYGYTF
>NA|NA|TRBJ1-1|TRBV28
TGTGCCAGCAGTTCGACCGACAGTAGCCCATTCGGCACTGAAGCTTTCTTT
CASSSTDSSPFGTEAFF
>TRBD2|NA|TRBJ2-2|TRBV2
TGTGCCGGCCACAGCTCTAGCGGGAGAACCGGGGAGCTGTTTTTT
CAGHSSSGRTGELFF
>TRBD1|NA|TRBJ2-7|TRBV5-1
TGCGCCAGCAGCTTGGGGGGGACAGGTGACTCCTACGAGCAGTACTTC
CASSLGGTGDSYEQYF
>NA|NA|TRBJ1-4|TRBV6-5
TGTGCCAGCAGTCCCCTGACGGGTGAAAAACTGTTTTTT
CASSPLTGEKLFF
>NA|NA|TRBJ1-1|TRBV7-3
TGTGCCAGCAGCATTAATTTGTATTCTGAAGCTTTCTTT
CASSINLYSEAFF
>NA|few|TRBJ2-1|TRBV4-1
TGCGCCAGCAGCCGGCAGGGGAATGAAGGTAATGAGCAGTTCTTC
CASSRQGNEGNEQFF
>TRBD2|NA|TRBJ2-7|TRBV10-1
TGCGCCAGCAGTGGGGGGTCTAGCGGGGGAATCTACGAGCAGTACTTC
CASSGGSSGGIYEQYF